This TCR beta chain stems from a study of cytomegalovirus exposure and HLA in healthy donors. Study-level results: Earlier analysis yielded a pattern in which most TCR beta V segments were productive about 87% or about 30% of the time.

PCR employed 60 Vbeta and 13 Jbeta primers. Libraries were prepared by immunoSEQ multiplex PCR; TCRdb keeps only in-frame clonotypes and omits some of them. Of roughly 250,000 clones in the sample, about four fifths were seen once. On this clone itself: The target antigen is unknown.

The V gene lost 2 bases and the J gene lost 0 bases, with 11 bases spanning the gap. Looked up from germline, CDR1 is SGHTA and CDR2 is FQGNSA. This CDR3 contains 16 residues. The source is a woman aged 40 to 49 in good health and CMV-seropositive. The gene calls are TRBV7-2 and TRBJ1-3; D call uncertain. What was sequenced was PBMCs. The CDR3 bases are TGTGCCAGCAGCTTAAAATATTCAGACTCTGGAAACACCATATATTTT. Its translation is CASSLKYSDSGNTIYF. Full variable domain (missing parts from reference TRBV7-2 and TRBJ1-3): GAGVSQSPSNKVTEKGKDVELRCDPISGHTALYWYRQSLGQGLEFLIYFQGNSAPDKSGLPSDRFSAERTGGSVSTLTIQRTQQEDSAVYLCASSLKYSDSGNTIYFGEGSWLTVV.